This record concerns one T cell receptor (beta chain) sequence. Its antigen is still unknown. No clone much larger than this one lies a single base away; base qualities are absent. The donors were healthy, HIV-negative adults who had no recently reported acute infections or vaccinations. Every donor was a Caucasian adult living in Nashville, Tennessee, USA. CD4+ T cells were enriched by magnetic negative selection, after which naive cells were positively selected on CD45RA and the negative fraction was taken as the memory subset. Blood was collected by leukapheresis, and PBMCs were isolated by Ficoll-Histopaque density gradient centrifugation and then cryopreserved in liquid nitrogen vapor phase. Purity and quantity of every magnetically sorted T cell population were checked by analytical flow cytometry. From each sorted fraction, genomic DNA was isolated and quantified by UV absorbance on a Nanodrop 2000c.

This entry belongs to a study of shared clonotypes between healthy human individuals (dated by TCRdb to 2018 to 2020). A note on the overall study: Three men and a couple of women, aged 18 to 49 years, made up the cohort. Per donor, three plates each were used for CD4 naive and CD4 memory, two for CD8 naive, and one for CD8 memory. To estimate repertoire size and how much clonotype sharing occurs between individuals, the study deeply sequenced the blood TCR repertoires of five healthy adults. Different laboratories and diverse techniques were used to prepare libraries and sequence TCR repertoires, to increase sequencing depth and limit assay-specific biases. Per donor, leukapheresis produced somewhere between about 0.9 and 9.5 billion PBMCs. Findings and caveats that apply to the study as a whole: Sharing across a handful of donors was observed for approximately 5% of naive CD4, over 3% of naive CD8, 2% to 2.5% of memory CD4, and 0.4% of memory CD8 clonotypes. Pairwise subsampling led to the expectation that sequencing depth would affect the degree of clonotype sharing among donors. Rarefaction of sorted-subset datasets indicated incomplete sequencing despite the large sequencing depth. Sampling was restricted to blood, and TCR repertoires in tissue are likely to differ from TCR repertoires in blood. Higher generation probabilities were observed for clonotypes shared by all four sorted-subset donors than for non-shared clonotypes. Because the study included only a small number of donors, the genetic and exposure-history diversity represented was limited. Naive subsets generally had larger estimated clonotype richness than memory subsets did.

Using the deep immunoSEQ assay, multiplex PCR amplified TCR CDR3 regions from genomic DNA. Genomic DNA extracted from each cell subset was distributed evenly over all wells of several immunoSEQ 96-well plates, and each plate served as one replicate. For sorted subsets, 200 ng of genomic DNA, equivalent to around 30,000 T cell genomes, went into each replicate PCR. The purified libraries were quantified using a Qubit 3.0 fluorometer, sized with a Bioanalyzer 2100, and then quantified again using the KAPA Library Quantification kit. Each immunoSEQ 96-well plate was sequenced on its own single-read 150-cycle Illumina NextSeq 550 flow cell. Under the source paper's analysis protocol: Because the immunoSEQ output included only junctional sequences and no quality scores, the filtering could not be the same as the filtering used for full-length reads. To assign V/J genes and CDR3, sequences were annotated using PyIR, a Python wrapper for IgBLAST v1.9, with IMGT germline references. Reads were removed for weak V/J assignments (E-value above 1e-6), missing CDR3, stop codons, out-of-frame junctions, or ambiguous translated residues. V3J clonotypes were defined by identical inferred V gene, J gene, and CDR3 amino acid sequence. Percentage overlap between repertoires was computed as shared unique clonotypes divided by the size of the smaller repertoire. Repertoire richness was assessed with RTK rarefaction, the Chao1 estimator, and Recon v2.1 estimates of unobserved clonotypes. Generation probabilities for all TCRbeta clonotypes obtained by the gDNA method from a few donors were computed using OLGA. This is the immuneACCESS table as TCRdb keeps it, with only in-frame sequences that have V and J called. A part of the clones is gone; compared with another copy, unresolved V genes explain less than half, and the rest is unexplained. V and J calls and clone size are as listed in that table; D and trimming were resolved from the DNA. The sample records a few million clones, roughly nine tenths of which are singletons. Of the sample, around 0.15% falls within the top ten clones.

From the cysteine through the phenylalanine, the CDR3 covers 15 amino acids. Only the CDR3 part of the read is kept: 45 bases, read in frame from the first base. V loses 5 bases at its end and J loses 0 bases; junction bases beyond the gene matches: 6. CDR1 and CDR2 were assigned from the germline V gene as SGHAT and FQNNGV. This receptor was obtained from a man younger than 30 in good health. Here the chain combines TRBV11-2 and TRBJ2-5, with TRBD1 identical over 7 junction bases. Sequencing input: naive CD4+ T cells sorted from blood. The cell subset or site label for this specimen denotes: CD45RA+ positively selected. The DNA sequence is TGTGCCAGCAGCGTAACTACAGGGGACCAAGAGACCCAGTACTTC. This encodes CASSVTTGDQETQYF.